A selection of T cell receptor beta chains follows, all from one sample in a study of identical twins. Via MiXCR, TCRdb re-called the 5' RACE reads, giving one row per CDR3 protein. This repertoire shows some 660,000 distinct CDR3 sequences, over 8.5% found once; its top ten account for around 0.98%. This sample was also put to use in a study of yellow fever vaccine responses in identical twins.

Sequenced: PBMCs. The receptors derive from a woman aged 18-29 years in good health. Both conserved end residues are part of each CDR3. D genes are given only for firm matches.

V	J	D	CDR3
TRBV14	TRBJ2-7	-	CASSRGRADPYEQYF
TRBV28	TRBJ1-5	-	CASTRRSNQPQHF
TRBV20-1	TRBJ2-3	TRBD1	CSADAGTVGSDTQYF
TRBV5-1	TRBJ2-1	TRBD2	CATSGGSNEQFF
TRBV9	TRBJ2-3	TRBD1	CASSPRDRPRDTQYF
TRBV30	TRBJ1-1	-	CAWEGNTEAFF
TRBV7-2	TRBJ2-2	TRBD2	CASSFPGGTGELFF
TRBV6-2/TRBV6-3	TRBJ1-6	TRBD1	CASRHRGLNENSPLHF
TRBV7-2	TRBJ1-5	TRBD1	CASSSDRVQPQHF
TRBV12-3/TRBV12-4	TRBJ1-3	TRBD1	CASTQPGQGKSTIYF
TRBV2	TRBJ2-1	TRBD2	CASEWGGSSYNEQFF
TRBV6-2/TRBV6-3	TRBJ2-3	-	CASSYRVLPDTQYF
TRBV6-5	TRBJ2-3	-	CASRRGTDTQYF
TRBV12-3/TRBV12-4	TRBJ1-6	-	CASSENSPLHF
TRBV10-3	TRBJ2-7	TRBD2	CAISERSGGSYEQYF
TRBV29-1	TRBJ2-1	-	CSVKDIHSYNEQFF
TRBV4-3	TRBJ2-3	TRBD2	CASSQGAGRKREWDTQYF
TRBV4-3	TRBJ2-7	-	CASSQDRGDYEQYF
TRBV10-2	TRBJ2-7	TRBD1	CASSGTGAYEQYF
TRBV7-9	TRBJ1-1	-	CASSGGWSRDTEAFF
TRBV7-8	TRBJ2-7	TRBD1	CASSLGIPGQGYEQYF
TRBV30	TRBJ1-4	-	CAWAAGEKLFF
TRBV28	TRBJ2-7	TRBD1	CASSLRLGQSYEQYF
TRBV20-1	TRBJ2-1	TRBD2	CSATPLAGRLNEQFF
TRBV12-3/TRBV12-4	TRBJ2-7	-	CASSPKLGTYEQYF
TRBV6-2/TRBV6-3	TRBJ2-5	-	CASSTPRGQETQYF
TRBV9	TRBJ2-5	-	CASSVYRDLEETQYF
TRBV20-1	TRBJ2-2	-	CSASSPSPNRPGELFF
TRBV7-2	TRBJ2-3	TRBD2	CASSLGGGRASDTQYF
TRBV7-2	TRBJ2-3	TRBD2	CASSLVAGGTSTDTQYF
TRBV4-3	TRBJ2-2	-	CASSQDVRGAALTGELFF
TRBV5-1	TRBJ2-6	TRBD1	CASSGPGQVFGANVLTF
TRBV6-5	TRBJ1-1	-	CASREMNTEAFF
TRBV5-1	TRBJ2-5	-	CASSLELLGETQYF
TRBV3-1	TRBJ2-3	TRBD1	CASSQTGQGMDTQYF
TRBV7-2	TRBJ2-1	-	CASSQPGPGQFF
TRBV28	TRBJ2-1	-	CASSRGVGYEQFF
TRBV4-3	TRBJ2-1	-	CASSQARVDLLSYNEQFF
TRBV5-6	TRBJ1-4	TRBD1	CASRRDSLSNEKLFF
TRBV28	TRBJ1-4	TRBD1	CASTSDRGPGTNEKLFF
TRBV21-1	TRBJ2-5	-	CASSNQWETQYF
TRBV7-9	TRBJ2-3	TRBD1	CASSPDRVDGNTQYF
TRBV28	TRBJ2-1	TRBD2	CASRQTGLAGLSSYNEQFF
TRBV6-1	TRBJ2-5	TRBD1	CASSRQGMKTQYF
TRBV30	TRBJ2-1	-	CAWSGGVYNEQFF
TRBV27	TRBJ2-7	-	CASSISRSLSYEQYF
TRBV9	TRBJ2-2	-	CASSVAHGTLDYANTGELFF
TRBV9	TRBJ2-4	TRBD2	CASSASGLAELAKNIQYF